This TCR beta chain came from a study of identical twins. TCRdb recomputed calls from the 5' RACE reads with MiXCR, one row per CDR3 protein. The table includes 540,000 or so distinct CDR3 sequences, about a fifth detected once. The CDR3 is 15 residues long. Germline assignment: CDR1 SQVTM and CDR2 ANQGSEA. V trimming: 1 base; J trimming: 0 bases; junction bases outside the gene matches: 4. A further study also used this sample, focusing on yellow fever vaccine responses in identical twins. That paper adds: Each twin's T cell response to the vaccine was reported to look partly convergent and partly personalized.

The TCR was taken from a woman under 30 in good health. Material: CD4+ T cells sorted from blood. The chain links TRBV29-1 to TRBJ2-3; 7 positions match TRBD1. The DNA for the CDR3 is TGCAGCGTTGAAGTGACAGGGATAAGCACAGATACGCAGTATTTT. Translation gives CSVEVTGISTDTQYF.